This entry concerns a single T cell receptor (beta chain). Here immunoSEQ multiplex PCR was the method, and the copy in TCRdb shows in-frame clones only, minus some. The data show some 73,000 clones, 75% to 90% seen once. The sample comes from a study of blood T cell repertoires in COVID-19. The sample consisted of peripheral blood. The TCR sequence derives from a woman older than 75 with active or convalescent COVID-19.

The CDR3 DNA reads TGCAGCGTTGTCATAGCGGGGGATACCTACAATGAGCAGTTCTTC. This gives the protein CSVVIAGDTYNEQFF. This chain links TRBV29-1 with TRBJ2-1, with 9 bases that match TRBD2. CDR1 SQVTM and CDR2 ANQGSEA come from the germline V gene. V lost 4 bases, J lost 2 bases, and 6 bases stayed unmatched. This CDR3 contains 15 residues.